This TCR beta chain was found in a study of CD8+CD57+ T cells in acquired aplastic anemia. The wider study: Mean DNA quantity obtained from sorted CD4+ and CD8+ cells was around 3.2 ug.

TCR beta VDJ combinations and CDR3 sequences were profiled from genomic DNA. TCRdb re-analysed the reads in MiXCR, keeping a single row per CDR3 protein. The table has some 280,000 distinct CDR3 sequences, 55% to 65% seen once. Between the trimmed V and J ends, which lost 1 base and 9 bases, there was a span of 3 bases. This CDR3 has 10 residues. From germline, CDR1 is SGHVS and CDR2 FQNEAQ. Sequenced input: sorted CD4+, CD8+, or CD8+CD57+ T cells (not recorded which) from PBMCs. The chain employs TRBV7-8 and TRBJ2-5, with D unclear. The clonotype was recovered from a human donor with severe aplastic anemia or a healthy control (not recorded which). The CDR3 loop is CASSLGAQYF. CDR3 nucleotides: TGTGCCAGCAGCTTAGGGGCCCAGTACTTC.